The present T cell receptor (beta chain) was sequenced within a study of CD8+ T cells in alopecia areata. Whole-study context: Tofacitinib lasted 6 to 18 months, then 6 months off drug. The study, taken as a whole, reports: Elevated clonality characterized lesional scalp relative to normal scalp, particularly in alopecia totalis/universalis. Normal skin contains resident alphabeta T cells, and these are also sequenced in scalp samples. With patients, TCR sharing proved less clear than in mice, a difference possibly related to HLA.

Trimming removed 3 bases at V and 2 bases at J, with 5 bases between. The CDR3 consists of 13 residues. Germline CDR1 SGHTA, CDR2 FQGNSA. Comment on this clone: Its antigen is unidentified. The same CDR3 arises from other DNA sequences in this sample as well.

Extracted RNA was reverse transcribed into cDNA, the sequencing template. Data came from immunoSEQ multiplex PCR; TCRdb stores just in-frame clones and leaves some out. The sample records some 170,000 clones, over 55% being singletons. The material was CD4+ T cells sorted from blood, obtained at week 0. The TCR originated in a human donor with alopecia areata. This sequence joins TRBV7-2 and TRBJ1-5; no reliable D call. CDR3 sequence reads: CASSFGGNQPQHF. CDR3 nucleotide sequence: TGTGCCAGCAGCTTTGGTGGCAATCAGCCCCAGCATTTT.